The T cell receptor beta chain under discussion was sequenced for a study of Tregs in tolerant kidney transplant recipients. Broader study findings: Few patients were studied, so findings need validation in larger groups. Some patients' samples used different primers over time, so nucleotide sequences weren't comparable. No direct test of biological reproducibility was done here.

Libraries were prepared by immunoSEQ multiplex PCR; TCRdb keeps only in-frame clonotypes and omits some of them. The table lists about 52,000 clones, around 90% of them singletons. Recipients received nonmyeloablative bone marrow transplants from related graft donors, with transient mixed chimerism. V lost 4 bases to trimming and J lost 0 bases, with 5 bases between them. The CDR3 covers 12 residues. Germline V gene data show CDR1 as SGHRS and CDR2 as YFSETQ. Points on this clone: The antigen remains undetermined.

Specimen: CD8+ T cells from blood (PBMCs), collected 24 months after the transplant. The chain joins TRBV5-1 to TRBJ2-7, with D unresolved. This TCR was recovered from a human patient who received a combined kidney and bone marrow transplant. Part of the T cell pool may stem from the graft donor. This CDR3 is CASSPPSYEQYF. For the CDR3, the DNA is TGCGCCAGCAGCCCTCCCTCCTACGAGCAGTACTTC.